The 23 T cell receptor beta chains below all came from one sample that was sequenced in a study of blood T cell repertoires in COVID-19. The method was immunoSEQ multiplex PCR; TCRdb's version includes in-frame clones alone and lacks a portion of them. Of more than 100,000 clones listed, 85% to 90% are singletons. The sequencing input was peripheral blood. The receptor source for this set is a man between 65 and 80 years old with active COVID-19.

The V and J genes are TRBV28 and TRBJ2-5, with 10 bases aligning to TRBD2. Germline values: CDR1 MDHEN, CDR2 SYDVKM. The V segment lost 6 bases and the J segment 4 bases; nucleotides outside the gene matches: 8. The length of the CDR3 is 15 residues. In DNA form, the CDR3 reads TGTGCCAGCAGCTCCCTGAGCGGGGGGGGAGAGACCCAGTACTTC. Translating gives CASSSLSGGGETQYF.

The rearrangement links TRBV3-1 (or the pseudogene TRBV3-2) to TRBJ2-2; TRBD2 might be the D (5 bases). This CDR3 contains 22 residues. Per the germline V gene, CDR1 is LGHDT and CDR2 is YNNKEL (reference sequence). V lost 0 bases and J 1 base, leaving 27 bases between the germline ends. The CDR3 nucleotides are TGTGCCAGCAGCCAAGATCTTGGAGGCGGTTATCGAGTTCGCCAGAACACCGGGGAGCTGTTTTTT. This translates into CASSQDLGGGYRVRQNTGELFF.

The chain is built from TRBV7-9 and TRBJ1-1; D is unresolved. Germline-derived CDR1 and CDR2 are SEHNR and FQNEAQ (reference sequence). The CDR3 length is 14 residues. Trimming pared 3 bases from V and 1 base from J, leaving 9 bases between. The CDR3 coding sequence is TGTGCCAGCAGCTTGGGCCTATCGAACACTGAAGCTTTCTTT. Its protein product is CASSLGLSNTEAFF.

The chain employs TRBV5-1 and TRBJ2-7; unclear D gene. Trimming took off 2 bases at V and 2 bases at J, with 8 bases between the two ends. The CDR3 sequence is 13 residues long. Germline CDR1 is SGHRS and CDR2 is YFSETQ. CDR3 sequence (DNA): TGCGCCAGCAGCTTCGACAATGCCTACGAGCAGTACTTC. It specifies CASSFDNAYEQYF. Filled out from reference TRBV5-1 and TRBJ2-7, the complete variable domain reads KAGVTQTPRYLIKTRGQQVTLSCSPISGHRSVSWYQQTPGQGLQFLFEYFSETQRNKGNFPGRFSGRQFSNSRSEMNVSTLELGDSALYLCASSFDNAYEQYFGPGTRLTVT.

The chain couples TRBV7-2 to TRBJ2-5; D is uncertain. This CDR3 spans 13 amino acids. V was pared by 1 base and J by 5 bases, with 8 bases between. The germline gives CDR1 SGHTA, CDR2 FQGNSA. The CDR3 DNA is TGTGCCAGCAGCTTAGGTCAACGGGAGACCCAGTACTTC. This encodes CASSLGQRETQYF.

This clone turned up a few times. The chain links TRBV7-9 to TRBJ1-3; the D is unclear. The CDR3 has 16 residues. Trimming took off 5 bases at V and 4 bases at J, with 18 bases between the two ends. Germline CDR1 SEHNR, CDR2 FQNEAQ (reference sequence). CDR3 in DNA: TGTGCCAGCAGCCCAAAGTATCGGGAGGCGGGAAACACCATATATTTT. Its translation: CASSPKYREAGNTIYF.

The chain joins TRBV5-1 to TRBJ1-3, with TRBD1 matching over 7 bases. V shed 4 bases, J shed 4 bases, and the junction held 11 bases outside the gene matches. There are 16 residues in the CDR3. Germline-derived CDR1 and CDR2 are SGHRS and YFSETQ. CDR3 sequence: CASSTTTGLKGNTIYF. CDR3 sequence (DNA): TGCGCCAGCAGCACAACGACAGGGCTGAAAGGAAACACCATATATTTT.

This chain uses TRBV2 with TRBJ2-7; 10 positions agree with TRBD2. This CDR3 comprises 13 residues. CDR1 is SNHLY, CDR2 FYNNEI, per germline. V trimming: 5 bases; J trimming: 3 bases; junction bases outside the gene matches: 1. The CDR3 loop is CASSRTSGYEQYF. For the CDR3, the DNA is TGTGCCAGCAGTCGGACTAGCGGCTACGAGCAGTACTTC.

V usage is TRBV11-2 and J usage is TRBJ1-2; D call uncertain. Germline CDR1 reads SGHAT; CDR2 reads FQNNGV. Trimming took off 1 base at V and 8 bases at J, with 11 bases between the two ends. The CDR3 contains 13 residues. The CDR3 DNA reads as TGTGCCAGCAGCTTAGTCCCCGGCGGAGGCTACACCTTC. Encoded protein: CASSLVPGGGYTF.

This clone was recorded a few times. The rearrangement links TRBV11-2 to TRBJ1-1, with D possibly TRBD1 on 5 matching bases. Germline CDR1 is SGHAT and CDR2 is FQNNGV. The CDR3 loop spans 16 amino acids. Trimming left V 1 base short and J 4 bases short, with 16 bases between. The DNA of the CDR3 is TGTGCCAGCAGCTTAGTTGGGGGGGGATTCGGCACTGAAGCTTTCTTT. Translation gives CASSLVGGGFGTEAFF. Looking up the rest from reference TRBV11-2 and TRBJ1-1 gives the full variable domain: EAGVAQSPRYKIIEKRQSVAFWCNPISGHATLYWYQQILGQGPKLLIQFQNNGVVDDSQLPKDRFSAERLKGVDSTLKIQPAKLEDSAVYLCASSLVGGGFGTEAFFGQGTRLTVV.

As for this clone: The junction departs from germline at one end; a sequencing error may be responsible. This chain uses TRBV11-2 with TRBJ2-7; TRBD2 agrees at 11 bases. CDR3 length: 13 amino acids. The germline V gene has CDR1 SGHAT and CDR2 FQNNGV. The DNA of the CDR3 is TGTGCCAGCAGCTTAGGAAGGGGACTAGCGGTCCTCTTC. Translating it yields CASSLGRGLAVLF.

The chain has TRBV30 and TRBJ2-7, with a possible D match to TRBD1 (6 bases). Trimming cost V 2 bases and J 5 bases, with 16 bases left between them. CDR3 length: 14 amino acids. Germline V lookup: CDR1 GTSNPN, CDR2 SVGIG (reference sequence). CDR3 protein: CAWSKGERVDEQYF. DNA for the CDR3: TGTGCCTGGAGTAAGGGGGAGAGAGTCGACGAGCAGTACTTC. Supplemented by reference TRBV30 and TRBJ2-7, the full variable domain reads SQTIHQWPATLVQPVGSPLSLECTVEGTSNPNLYWYRQAAGRGLQLLFYSVGIGQISSEVPQNLSASRPQDRQFILSSKKLLLSDSGFYLCAWSKGERVDEQYFGPGTRLTVT.

The chain joins TRBV4-2 to TRBJ2-5; TRBD2 agrees at 8 bases. Germline V lookup: CDR1 LGHNA, CDR2 YNFKEQ. This CDR3 spans 18 amino acids. V was clipped by 1 base and J by 2 bases; unmatched bases: 12. The CDR3 protein is CASSQAWGISSGQETQYF. The DNA for the CDR3 is TGTGCCAGCAGCCAAGCCTGGGGAATCTCTAGCGGGCAAGAGACCCAGTACTTC.

The chain couples TRBV28 to TRBJ1-5; possibly TRBD1 for D (5 bases). The V gene's germline CDR1 is MDHEN and CDR2 SYDVKM. The V gene lost 5 bases and the J gene lost 4 bases, with 15 bases spanning the gap. The CDR3 runs to 15 residues. Here the CDR3 DNA reads TGTGCCAGCAGTCCCGGGGGGGGACGAAATCAGCCCCAGCATTTT. As protein: CASSPGGGRNQPQHF. Drawing the rest from reference TRBV28 and TRBJ1-5, the complete variable domain is DVKVTQSSRYLVKRTGEKVFLECVQDMDHENMFWYRQDPGLGLRLIYFSYDVKMKEKGDIPEGYSVSREKKERFSLILESASTNQTSMYLCASSPGGGRNQPQHFGDGTRLSIL.

This chain joins TRBV10-3 and TRBJ1-2, with 7 bases that match TRBD1. This CDR3 contains 13 residues. Germline-derived CDR1 and CDR2 are ENHRY and SYGVKD. V lost 3 bases and J lost 3; bases outside the gene matches: 1. Here the CDR3 DNA reads TGTGCCATCAGTGACACAGGGGACTATGGCTACACCTTC. Amino acids: CAISDTGDYGYTF.

This chain uses TRBV9 with TRBJ2-2; 9 bases are a match to TRBD2. This CDR3 contains 17 residues. Trimming cost V 4 bases and J 0 bases; bases outside gene matches: 7. Germline V gene sequence: CDR1 SGDLS, CDR2 YYNGEE. The CDR3: CASSLNKREANTGELFF. DNA for the CDR3: TGTGCCAGCAGCCTCAACAAGCGGGAGGCGAACACCGGGGAGCTGTTTTTT.

J is TRBJ2-1 and V is TRBV5-6; 11 bases line up with TRBD2. Trimming took 3 bases from V and 6 from J; bases not matched to a gene: 11. This CDR3 contains 17 residues. Germline V lookup: CDR1 SGHDT, CDR2 YYEEEE. This chain's CDR3 is CASSSRGQLAGVNEQFF. The CDR3 region has the DNA TGTGCCAGCAGCTCCAGGGGGCAACTAGCGGGAGTCAATGAGCAGTTCTTC.

V usage is TRBV7-2 and J usage is TRBJ1-4; D remains unclear. The CDR3 runs 16 residues. V was clipped by 2 bases and J by 3 bases, with 13 bases between them. Germline CDR1 and CDR2: SGHTA and FQGNSA. The CDR3 region has the DNA TGTGCCAGCAGCTTATCCGCGTATGTCTCTAATGAAAAACTGTTTTTT. Its protein product is CASSLSAYVSNEKLFF. The entire variable domain, with the rest obtained from reference TRBV7-2 and TRBJ1-4, is as follows: GAGVSQSPSNKVTEKGKDVELRCDPISGHTALYWYRQSLGQGLEFLIYFQGNSAPDKSGLPSDRFSAERTGGSVSTLTIQRTQQEDSAVYLCASSLSAYVSNEKLFFGSGTQLSVL.

This sequence joins TRBV5-1 and TRBJ1-1; TRBD1 matches 8 bases. J lost 4 bases, V lost 3 bases, and 8 bases had no gene match. This CDR3 region has 15 residues. Germline V lookup: CDR1 SGHRS, CDR2 YFSETQ. The CDR3, as DNA: TGCGCCAGCAGCTCGAACAGGGGGTTACCCACTGAAGCTTTCTTT. Translating it yields CASSSNRGLPTEAFF.

The CDR3, as DNA: TGTGCCAGAAGCCATCAGGGGGCCCGGACCGGGGAGCTGTTTTTT. This sequence encodes CARSHQGARTGELFF. The rearrangement joins TRBV5-3 to TRBJ2-2; 8 bases are a match to TRBD1. TRBV5-3 is an open reading frame, and its role is uncertain. This CDR3 comprises 15 residues. V lost 4 bases and J lost 5; bases outside the gene matches: 7.

The chain couples TRBV21-1 to TRBJ1-2. TRBV21-1 is a pseudogene segment. This CDR3 has 9 residues. In DNA, the CDR3 is TGTGCCACGAGGGTCGGCAACACCTTC. Its protein product is CATRVGNTF.

In its sample, this clone was seen once. This sequence joins TRBV7-6 and TRBJ2-2, with 7 bases that match TRBD2. This CDR3 has 18 amino acids. V lost 5 bases to trimming and J lost 4 bases; unmatched junction nucleotides: 16. Germline V gene data show CDR1 as SGHVS and CDR2 as FNYEAQ. The CDR3 region is CASSPRGPSGLGTGELFF. CDR3 sequence (DNA): TGTGCCAGCAGCCCGCGGGGACCTAGCGGATTAGGCACCGGGGAGCTGTTTTTT.

This chain connects TRBV12-3 or TRBV12-4 to TRBJ2-2; D unclear. V lost 7 bases to trimming and J lost 5 bases, with 11 bases between them. This CDR3 contains 13 residues. The CDR3 here is CASTREVTGELFF. The DNA of the CDR3 is TGTGCCAGCACCAGAGAGGTTACCGGGGAGCTGTTTTTT.